This T cell receptor beta chain was captured in a study of OX40 agonist ivuxolimab in advanced cancers. Study information: Treatment of patients was with ivuxolimab, an agonistic anti-OX40 (CD134) antibody. Partial responses were observed in three patients, of whom one had hepatocellular carcinoma and two had cutaneous melanoma. The dose-escalation group included hepatocellular carcinoma, melanoma, renal cell carcinoma and head and neck cancer. Study outcomes and limitations: CD8+ T cells (on average) carried more expanded clones than CD4+ T cells.

The V gene end was trimmed by 5 bases and the J gene end by 5 bases; junction bases not matched to a gene: 8. Germline V gene lookup returns CDR1 MNHEY and CDR2 SVGAGI. The CDR3 consists of 14 residues. As concerns this clone: Its target is unknown.

Some clones are missing from TCRdb's copy, which holds only in-frame ones; the method was immunoSEQ multiplex PCR. The sample includes tens of thousands of clones, 80% to 90% of them seen just once. This material consisted of CD4+ or CD8+ T cells sorted from blood, taken in a trial of the OX40 agonist ivuxolimab. The chain is built from TRBV6-5 and TRBJ1-1; 7 bases line up with TRBD1. The sequence was collected from an adult with an advanced solid tumor such as melanoma, head and neck, liver or kidney cancer. In DNA, the CDR3 is TGTGCCAGCAGTCCAAAAGGGGGCGAGACTGAAGCTTTCTTT. Protein product: CASSPKGGETEAFF.